The 16 T cell receptor beta chains presented below share a single source sample, sequenced in a study of response to subunit inactivated influenza vaccine. TCRdb re-called the RT-PCR reads through MiXCR, storing one row per CDR3 protein. The data show 500,000 to 700,000 distinct CDR3 sequences, approximately 22% seen once. These same records also appear under a second study, on T cells expressing NK-cell markers. According to that study: Synthesis of TCR beta cDNA relied on 5'RACE template switching carrying UMIs.

Specimen: CD4+ T cells sorted from PBMCs, collected 11 to 12 days after vaccination. The receptors shown here come from a man between 45 and 60 years old who received an inactivated influenza vaccine.

The rearrangement links TRBV20-1 to TRBJ2-1, with unresolved D. Trimming left V 6 bases short and J 4 bases short, with 13 bases between. From germline, CDR1 is DFQATT and CDR2 SNEGSKA (reference sequence). This CDR3 comprises 13 residues. CDR3 amino acids: CSARHGLYNEQFF. CDR3 coding DNA: TGCAGTGCCCGCCATGGGCTATACAATGAGCAGTTCTTC.

In its sample, this clonotype was seen a few times. The rearrangement links TRBV3-1 to TRBJ2-1, with a weak D call TRBD1 (6 bases). The CDR3 extends over 15 amino acids. The germline gives CDR1 LGHDT, CDR2 YNNKEL (reference sequence). The germline V and J ends were trimmed by 1 base and 6 bases, with 13 bases remaining between them. The CDR3 region has the DNA TGTGCCAGCAGCCAAGGGCAGGGGCACTTCAATGAGCAGTTCTTC. This codes for CASSQGQGHFNEQFF.

This clonotype was counted between two and nine times. The chain employs TRBV19 and TRBJ2-5, with 10 bases lining up with TRBD2. The CDR3 is made up of 14 amino acids. Germline V gene data show CDR1 as LNHDA and CDR2 as SQIVND (reference sequence). The J segment lost 4 bases and the V segment lost 5 bases, leaving 4 bases of the junction unmatched. The CDR3 sequence: CASSRSGRGETQYF. The CDR3, as DNA: TGTGCCAGTAGTCGCAGCGGGAGGGGAGAGACCCAGTACTTC. Drawing the rest from reference TRBV19 and TRBJ2-5, the complete variable domain is DGGITQSPKYLFRKEGQNVTLSCEQNLNHDAMYWYRQDPGQGLRLIYYSQIVNDFQKGDIAEGYSVSREKKESFPLTVTSAQKNPTAFYLCASSRSGRGETQYFGPGTRLLVL.

The J gene is TRBJ2-5, the V gene TRBV29-1; D is ambiguous. The V and J ends lost 4 bases and 5 bases respectively, with 17 bases between them. CDR1 is SQVTM, CDR2 ANQGSEA, per germline. The CDR3 has 14 amino acids. This CDR3 reads CSVARTGYRETQYF. Here the CDR3 DNA reads TGCAGCGTTGCGAGGACCGGGTACCGTGAGACCCAGTACTTC.

This clonotype turned up a few times. This chain uses TRBV6-2 or TRBV6-3 with TRBJ1-6, with TRBD1 matching 9 bases. V was clipped by 6 bases and J by 9 bases; unmatched bases: 6. Germline V gives CDR1 MNHEY, CDR2 SVGEGT. The CDR3 is 14 residues long. The CDR3 DNA reads as TGTGCCAGCAGGTCCCGGGACAGGGTTTCACCCCTCCACTTT. Protein sequence: CASRSRDRVSPLHF.

The chain uses TRBV12-3 or TRBV12-4 and TRBJ2-1, with D unclear. The CDR3 contains 17 residues. With 5 bases removed from V and 0 bases from J, the gap between germline ends came to 17 bases. CDR3 nucleotide sequence: TGTGCCAGCAGTCGAATGTTGGCTAGAAGCTCCTACAATGAGCAGTTCTTC. Its protein product is CASSRMLARSSYNEQFF.

This clonotype showed up many times. This chain uses TRBV20-1 with TRBJ2-5, with D possibly TRBD1 on 6 matching bases. V lost 0 bases and J 1 base, leaving 12 bases between the germline ends. CDR3 size: 15 residues. Germline-derived CDR1 and CDR2 are DFQATT and SNEGSKA (reference sequence). DNA for the CDR3: TGCAGTGCTAGAGATTACGGCAGGGGCCAAGAGACCCAGTACTTC. It yields the protein CSARDYGRGQETQYF.

The V call is TRBV25-1, the J call TRBJ2-5; TRBD2 matches at 11 bases. V lost 4 bases, J lost 7 bases, and 5 bases stayed unmatched. This CDR3 is built from 14 residues. Germline V CDR1 and CDR2: MGHDK, SYGVNS. The CDR3 DNA reads as TGTGCCAGCAGTGCAACCGGGACTAGCGGGACCCAGTACTTC. It translates to CASSATGTSGTQYF.

This clonotype was observed a handful of times. The rearrangement uses TRBV24-1 and TRBJ2-3, with 9 bases that match TRBD2. The CDR3 contains 16 residues. After removal of 7 bases from V and 3 bases from J, the junction contained 10 bases not matched to a gene. Germline CDR1 KGHDR, CDR2 SFDVKD. The CDR3 spells CATSTFRREGTDTQYF. The CDR3 DNA reads TGTGCCACCAGCACATTTAGGCGGGAGGGAACAGATACGCAGTATTTT.

The rearrangement joins TRBV2 to TRBJ2-4, with a weak D call TRBD1 (6 bases). Trimming pared 3 bases from V and 8 bases from J, leaving 17 bases between. The germline gives CDR1 SNHLY, CDR2 FYNNEI. CDR3 length equals 15 residues. CDR3 DNA sequence: TGTGCCAGCAGTGATGGGGGCGTATCTCAGGACATTCAGTACTTC. Encoded protein: CASSDGGVSQDIQYF.

This clonotype was counted only a few times. V is TRBV15 and J is TRBJ2-3, with D possibly matching TRBD2 (6 bases). This CDR3 spans 16 amino acids. The V end lost 2 bases, the J end lost 0 bases, and 12 bases lay between the germline ends. Germline-derived CDR1 and CDR2 are LNHNV and YYDKDF (reference sequence). This CDR3 is CATSRKRGLSTDTQYF. The CDR3 DNA is TGTGCCACCAGCAGAAAACGTGGACTAAGCACAGATACGCAGTATTTT.

This clonotype was seen more than once but under ten times. The chain couples TRBV5-5 to TRBJ1-4, with D possibly TRBD1 on 5 matching bases. The ends were cut back, 3 bases at V and 1 base at J, with 10 bases in the middle. The CDR3 length is 15 residues. Germline-derived CDR1 and CDR2 are SGHKS and YYEKEE (reference sequence). This chain's CDR3 is CASSYGGVTNEKLFF. The CDR3 nucleotides are TGTGCCAGCAGCTACGGAGGGGTAACTAATGAAAAACTGTTTTTT.

This clonotype was detected once. The rearrangement uses TRBV27 and TRBJ1-6, with 9 bases fitting TRBD1. The germline V gene has CDR1 MNHEY and CDR2 SMNVEV (reference sequence). The CDR3 totals 16 residues. The junction had 11 bases not matched to a gene; V was cut back by 7 bases and J by 7 bases. CDR3 sequence reads: CASKPTAGTGNSPLHF. For the CDR3, the DNA is TGTGCCAGCAAACCTACCGCCGGGACAGGGAATTCACCCCTCCACTTT.

This clonotype has a handful of counts. The chain carries TRBV20-1 and TRBJ1-2; no firm D call. CDR1 is DFQATT, CDR2 SNEGSKA, per germline (reference sequence). V was trimmed by 6 bases and J by 7 bases, leaving 24 bases between them. CDR3 length: 15 amino acids. The chain's CDR3 is CSASFNSGGMAGYTF. In DNA, the CDR3 is TGCAGTGCCAGTTTTAACTCGGGCGGAATGGCTGGCTACACCTTC.

The CDR3 here is CASSWGQTIYNEQFF. In DNA form, the CDR3 reads TGTGCCAGCAGCTGGGGACAGACCATTTACAATGAGCAGTTCTTC. V is TRBV5-5 and J is TRBJ2-1; 7 positions match TRBD1. With 3 bases clipped from V and 4 bases from J, the junction kept 7 bases outside the gene matches. This CDR3 is 15 amino acids long. Germline loops: CDR1 SGHKS, CDR2 YYEKEE (reference sequence).

The rearrangement uses TRBV20-1 and TRBJ1-4; D is ambiguous. This CDR3 has 13 residues. The V and J ends lost 3 bases and 5 bases respectively, with 10 bases between them. Germline values: CDR1 DFQATT, CDR2 SNEGSKA (reference sequence). The CDR3 loop reads CSASFWRNEKLFF. CDR3 bases: TGCAGTGCTAGTTTCTGGCGCAATGAAAAACTGTTTTTT.